One sample yielded the 27 T cell receptor beta chains listed below, sequenced in a study of shared clonotypes between healthy human individuals. Profiled with immunoSEQ multiplex PCR; TCRdb holds only in-frame clones, not every one. The sample lists 400,000 or so clones; approximately 97% were seen once. Sequencing input: memory CD8+ T cells sorted from blood. Subset here: CD45RO+ cells pooled with CCR7-negative TemRA cells. These receptors originate from a young man in good health.

The rearrangement joins TRBV19 to TRBJ2-4; the match to TRBD2 covers 9 bases. The CDR3 extends over 17 amino acids. The V and J ends lost 11 bases and 4 bases, in that order; junction bases with no gene match: 18. Germline CDR1 is LNHDA and CDR2 is SQIVND (reference sequence). In DNA, the CDR3 is TGTGCCTCCCGTGGGGAGGTAGCGGGAGAAGGGAAAAACATTCAGTACTTC. It codes for CASRGEVAGEGKNIQYF. The whole variable domain, remainder taken from reference TRBV19 and TRBJ2-4, is DGGITQSPKYLFRKEGQNVTLSCEQNLNHDAMYWYRQDPGQGLRLIYYSQIVNDFQKGDIAEGYSVSREKKESFPLTVTSAQKNPTAFYLCASRGEVAGEGKNIQYFGAGTRLSVL.

The chain links TRBV11-2 to TRBJ2-7; no clear D gene. V lost 3 bases and J 0 bases, leaving 6 bases between the germline ends. Germline V gene sequence: CDR1 SGHAT, CDR2 FQNNGV. The CDR3 covers 13 residues. CDR3: CASSFASSYEQYF. The CDR3 region has the DNA TGTGCCAGCAGCTTCGCTAGCTCCTACGAGCAGTACTTC.

Of note for this clone: The same CDR3 arises from other DNA sequences in this sample as well. Here the CDR3 reads CSATLYNEQFF. In DNA, the CDR3 is TGCAGTGCTACCCTGTACAATGAGCAGTTCTTC. This rearrangement joins TRBV20-1 to TRBJ2-1; D is uncertain. CDR1 is DFQATT, CDR2 SNEGSKA, per germline (reference sequence). Trimming removed 4 bases at V and 4 bases at J, with 5 bases between. This CDR3 comprises 11 residues.

The chain uses TRBV27 and TRBJ2-2; 8 bases are shared with TRBD2. V shed 3 bases and J 0 bases; nucleotides not matched to a gene: 0. The CDR3 sequence is 15 residues long. Germline V CDR1 and CDR2: MNHEY, SMNVEV (reference sequence). The CDR3 reads CASSLREANTGELFF. CDR3 in DNA: TGTGCCAGCAGTTTGCGGGAGGCGAACACCGGGGAGCTGTTTTTT.

The V call is TRBV7-8, the J call TRBJ2-4; tentatively, D is TRBD1 (6 bases). The germline gives CDR1 SGHVS, CDR2 FQNEAQ. The CDR3 totals 16 residues. The germline V and J ends were trimmed by 0 bases and 8 bases, with 17 bases remaining between them. CDR3: CASSLALRGRIDIQYF. The CDR3 nucleotides read TGTGCCAGCAGCTTAGCCCTCAGGGGTAGGATTGACATTCAGTACTTC.

The chain couples TRBV7-9 to TRBJ2-3; the D gene is possibly TRBD2 (7 bases). The V end lost 7 bases, the J end lost 5 bases, and 16 bases lay between the germline ends. Per germline, CDR1 SEHNR and CDR2 FQNEAQ (reference sequence). CDR3 size: 14 residues. Here the CDR3 DNA reads TGTGCCAGCACCCGCGGGGGCCCAGGAGATACGCAGTATTTT. Encoded protein: CASTRGGPGDTQYF.

CDR3 amino acids: CASSHNPWQGLNTEAFF. CDR3 nucleotide sequence: TGTGCCAGCAGCCACAATCCTTGGCAGGGGTTGAACACTGAAGCTTTCTTT. The chain recombines TRBV14 with TRBJ1-1, with D possibly TRBD1 on 6 matching bases. Germline values: CDR1 SGHDN, CDR2 FVKESK. The ends were cut back, 3 bases at V and 0 bases at J, with 17 bases in the middle. The CDR3 is 17 residues long. The complete variable domain, with remaining parts taken from reference TRBV14 and TRBJ1-1, reads EAGVTQFPSHSVIEKGQTVTLRCDPISGHDNLYWYRRVMGKEIKFLLHFVKESKQDESGMPNNRFLAERTGGTYSTLKVQPAELEDSGVYFCASSHNPWQGLNTEAFFGQGTRLTVV.

The chain employs TRBV14 and TRBJ2-1, with 8 nucleotides matching TRBD2. The CDR3 has 16 residues. Germline values: CDR1 SGHDN, CDR2 FVKESK. The V gene end was trimmed by 4 bases and the J gene end by 6 bases; junction bases not matched to a gene: 11. The CDR3 nucleotides read TGTGCCAGCAGCCTTCTACTAGCGGTAGGTGCCAATGAGCAGTTCTTC. Its translation: CASSLLLAVGANEQFF.

In the case of this clone: This same CDR3 is encoded by further DNA sequences in the sample. The chain recombines TRBV7-3 with TRBJ2-1; D perhaps matches TRBD2 (6 bases). The CDR3 covers 14 residues. V lost 5 bases to trimming and J lost 3 bases, with 11 bases between them. CDR1 SGHTA and CDR2 FQGTGA come from the germline V gene. CDR3 coding DNA: TGTGCCAGCAGCCCAGCGGGCCTCTACAATGAGCAGTTCTTC. This sequence encodes CASSPAGLYNEQFF.

This clone was found once. CDR3 amino acids: CASKLANEQFF. CDR3 coding DNA: TGTGCCAGCAAACTAGCGAACGAGCAGTTCTTC. The V and J genes are TRBV2 and TRBJ2-1, with 7 bases that match TRBD2. Germline-derived CDR1 and CDR2 are SNHLY and FYNNEI. There are 11 residues in the CDR3. With V trimmed by 7 bases and J by 10 bases, 4 bases remained unmatched.

V is TRBV9 and J is TRBJ2-2; D could derive from TRBD1 or TRBD2 (5 bases each). Trimming pared 3 bases from V and 6 bases from J, leaving 18 bases between. The CDR3 runs to 16 residues. The germline CDR1 and CDR2 sequences are SGDLS and YYNGEE. CDR3 bases: TGTGCCAGCAGCGAGTGGGGGATCCCCCGCGCCGGGGAGCTGTTTTTT. Amino acid sequence: CASSEWGIPRAGELFF.

The chain joins TRBV6-1 to TRBJ1-2; D gene unclear. Looked up from germline, CDR1 is MNHNS and CDR2 is SASEGT. The CDR3 extends over 14 amino acids. V was cut by 1 base and J by 4 bases, with 10 bases left in between. CDR3 sequence: CASSEGHSVYGYTF. CDR3 in DNA: TGTGCCAGCAGTGAAGGGCACAGCGTCTATGGCTACACCTTC.

The V gene is TRBV28, the J gene TRBJ2-4; D is uncertain. The germline V gene has CDR1 MDHEN and CDR2 SYDVKM. V gave up 6 bases and J gave up 0 bases, with 21 bases separating them. This CDR3 region has 18 residues. CDR3 loop: CASRPELQIPLAKNIQYF. DNA for the CDR3: TGTGCCAGCAGACCCGAACTACAGATCCCTTTAGCCAAAAACATTCAGTACTTC.

This clone was detected once. The chain couples TRBV29-1 to TRBJ1-1; D is unclear. Germline V lookup: CDR1 SQVTM, CDR2 ANQGSEA. CDR3 length: 11 residues. The ends were cut back, 6 bases at V and 1 base at J, with 6 bases in the middle. The CDR3 bases are TGCAGCGTCACATCGAACACTGAAGCTTTCTTT. Its protein is CSVTSNTEAFF.

The chain couples TRBV5-1 to TRBJ2-3; weak D call: TRBD2 (6 bases). CDR3 length: 15 amino acids. Germline-derived CDR1 and CDR2 are SGHRS and YFSETQ. V was pared by 1 base and J by 0 bases, with 9 bases between. For the CDR3, the DNA is TGCGCCAGCAGCTTGAAGGGGACTAGCACAGATACGCAGTATTTT. Protein product: CASSLKGTSTDTQYF. The full variable domain, rest sourced from reference TRBV5-1 and TRBJ2-3, is KAGVTQTPRYLIKTRGQQVTLSCSPISGHRSVSWYQQTPGQGLQFLFEYFSETQRNKGNFPGRFSGRQFSNSRSEMNVSTLELGDSALYLCASSLKGTSTDTQYFGPGTRLTVL.

The genes are TRBV15 and TRBJ1-2; 9 positions agree with TRBD1. This CDR3 region has 17 residues. CDR1 is LNHNV, CDR2 YYDKDF, per germline (reference sequence). After removal of 1 base from V and 6 bases from J, the junction contained 12 bases not matched to a gene. CDR3 sequence reads: CATSRAARTGVEDGYTF. CDR3 bases: TGTGCCACCAGCAGAGCAGCCAGGACAGGGGTTGAGGATGGCTACACCTTC.

This chain uses TRBV6-1 with TRBJ1-2; no reliable D call. The CDR3 runs to 14 residues. Germline V CDR1 and CDR2: MNHNS, SASEGT. V was cut by 4 bases and J by 3 bases, with 12 bases left in between. CDR3 protein: CASSAAGEHYGYTF. The CDR3 DNA follows: TGTGCCAGCAGTGCGGCCGGCGAACACTATGGCTACACCTTC.

J is TRBJ1-2 and V is TRBV7-9, with TRBD1 matching 9 bases. J was trimmed by 4 bases and V by 5 bases; bases with no gene match: 11. This CDR3 has 16 residues. Germline loops: CDR1 SEHNR, CDR2 FQNEAQ (reference sequence). The CDR3 spells CASSPSGLTGGYGYTF. The CDR3 nucleotides are TGTGCCAGCAGCCCGTCGGGGCTGACAGGGGGCTATGGCTACACCTTC.

A single count supports this clone. The genes are TRBV27 and TRBJ2-5; the D gene is possibly TRBD2 (6 bases). The CDR3 is made up of 15 amino acids. From germline, CDR1 is MNHEY and CDR2 SMNVEV (reference sequence). V lost 4 bases to trimming and J lost 5 bases, with 17 bases between them. CDR3 sequence reads: CASSYQGQAGETQYF. The CDR3 coding sequence is TGTGCCAGCAGTTATCAGGGCCAGGCGGGGGAGACCCAGTACTTC.

The V call is TRBV5-6, the J call TRBJ2-2, with TRBD2 identical over 8 bases. The CDR3 consists of 16 residues. V was clipped by 3 bases and J by 1 base; unmatched bases: 5. Germline loops: CDR1 SGHDT, CDR2 YYEEEE. The CDR3 nucleotides are TGTGCCAGCAGCTATAAAGCGGGAGTGAACACCGGGGAGCTGTTTTTT. Amino acids: CASSYKAGVNTGELFF.

The chain has TRBV27 and TRBJ1-5, with D possibly being TRBD1 (5 bases). V dropped 3 bases and J dropped 5 bases, with 14 bases sitting between them. Germline V gene data show CDR1 as MNHEY and CDR2 as SMNVEV (reference sequence). The CDR3 totals 15 residues. CDR3 region: CASSFRRRVYQPQHF. The DNA for the CDR3 is TGTGCCAGCAGTTTTCGGCGCAGGGTGTATCAGCCCCAGCATTTT.

The rearrangement links TRBV2 to TRBJ2-7, with a possible D match to TRBD1 (5 bases). CDR3 length: 12 residues. Trimming removed 4 bases at V and 3 bases at J, with 7 bases between. Germline CDR1 reads SNHLY; CDR2 reads FYNNEI. This chain's CDR3 is CASSGQGYEQYF. CDR3 bases: TGTGCCAGCAGTGGGCAGGGCTACGAGCAGTACTTC. Supplemented by reference TRBV2 and TRBJ2-7, the full variable domain reads EPEVTQTPSHQVTQMGQEVILRCVPISNHLYFYWYRQILGQKVEFLVSFYNNEISEKSEIFDDQFSVERPDGSNFTLKIRSTKLEDSAMYFCASSGQGYEQYFGPGTRLTVT.

The rearrangement joins TRBV7-9 to TRBJ2-5, with TRBD2 identical over 12 bases. Germline trimming cut 1 base from V and 5 bases from J; bases unmatched to any gene: 8. The CDR3 has 17 amino acids. Germline-derived CDR1 and CDR2 are SEHNR and FQNEAQ (reference sequence). The CDR3 loop reads CASSLGSLAGGVETQYF. The DNA for the CDR3 is TGTGCCAGCAGCTTAGGGTCACTAGCGGGAGGAGTGGAGACCCAGTACTTC.

In its sample, this clone was seen once. The gene calls are TRBV7-6 and TRBJ1-4, with D uncertain. CDR1 is SGHVS and CDR2 is FNYEAQ in the germline V gene. The CDR3 is 16 residues long. V was cut by 0 bases and J by 4 bases, with 12 bases left in between. CDR3 amino acids: CASSLAAWRINEKLFF. The DNA for the CDR3 is TGTGCCAGCAGCTTAGCGGCCTGGCGTATTAATGAAAAACTGTTTTTT.

The gene calls are TRBV27 and TRBJ2-1; D uncertain. Trimming removed 4 bases at V and 8 bases at J, with 6 bases between. CDR3 length equals 11 residues. Per the germline V gene, CDR1 is MNHEY and CDR2 is SMNVEV (reference sequence). In nucleotides, the CDR3 is TGTGCCAGCAGTTCAATTCATGAGCAGTTCTTC. As protein: CASSSIHEQFF.

The chain carries TRBV6-5 and TRBJ1-2, with D unclear. V lost 5 bases and J 4 bases, leaving 14 bases between the germline ends. Looked up from germline, CDR1 is MNHEY and CDR2 is SVGAGI. The CDR3 sequence is 14 residues long. CDR3 region: CASSRIPTGYGYTF. Written as DNA, the CDR3 is TGTGCCAGCAGTCGAATTCCGACGGGCTATGGCTACACCTTC.

Of note for this clone: Other DNA sequences of this sample code for an identical CDR3. The chain has TRBV7-9 and TRBJ2-7; 10 nucleotides agree with TRBD2. From germline, CDR1 is SEHNR and CDR2 FQNEAQ (reference sequence). The CDR3 spans 15 residues. The V gene end was trimmed by 5 bases and the J gene end by 6 bases; junction bases not matched to a gene: 10. The CDR3 nucleotides are TGTGCCAGCAGCCCGCCCGGGACTAGCGCTTTCGAGCAGTACTTC. Amino acids: CASSPPGTSAFEQYF.